This TCR beta chain was sequenced for a study of cytotoxic CD8 clonotypes in ibrutinib-treated CLL. Whole-study findings and limits: Researchers report that baseline clonality outpaced age-matched healthy donors and tracked circulating CD8+ T-cell counts.

As for this clone: The antigen is undetermined.

Measured with immunoSEQ multiplex PCR; TCRdb has only the in-frame clones, and not every one. Counted here are approximately 150,000 clones, 70% to 90% occurring once; the ten biggest clones make up 3% to 3.5%. Germline CDR1 is SQVTM and CDR2 is ANQGSEA. The CDR3 covers 12 residues. The ends lost 7 bases at V and 5 bases at J; junction bases unmatched: 7. This receptor was taken from a human donor with chronic lymphocytic leukemia. The chain couples TRBV29-1 to TRBJ2-7; 8 positions match TRBD1. The starting material was PBMCs, obtained at disease progression, from a patient treated with ibrutinib. The CDR3 loop is CSAGTGDHEQYF. The CDR3 DNA reads as TGCAGCGCTGGGACAGGAGACCACGAGCAGTACTTC.